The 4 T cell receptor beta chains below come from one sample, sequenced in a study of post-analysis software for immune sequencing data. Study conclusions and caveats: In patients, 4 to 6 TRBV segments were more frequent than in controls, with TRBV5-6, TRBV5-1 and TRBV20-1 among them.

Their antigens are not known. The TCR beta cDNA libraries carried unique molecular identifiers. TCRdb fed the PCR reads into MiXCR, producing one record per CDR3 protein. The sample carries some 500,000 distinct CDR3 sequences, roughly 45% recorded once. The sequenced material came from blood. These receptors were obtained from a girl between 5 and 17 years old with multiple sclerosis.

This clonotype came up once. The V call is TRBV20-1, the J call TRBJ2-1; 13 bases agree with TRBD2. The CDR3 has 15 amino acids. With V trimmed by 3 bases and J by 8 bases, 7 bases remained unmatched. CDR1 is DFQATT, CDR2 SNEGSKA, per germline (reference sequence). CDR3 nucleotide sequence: TGCAGTGCTAGGAAAGGACTAGCGGGAGTTGATGAGCAGTTCTTC. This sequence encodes CSARKGLAGVDEQFF.

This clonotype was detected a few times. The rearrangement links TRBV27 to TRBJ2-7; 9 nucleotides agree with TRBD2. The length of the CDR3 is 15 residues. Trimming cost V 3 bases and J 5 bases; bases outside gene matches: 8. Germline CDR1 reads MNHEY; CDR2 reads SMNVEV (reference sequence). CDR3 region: CASSFASGIGHEQYF. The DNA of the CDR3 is TGTGCCAGCAGTTTTGCTAGCGGGATAGGGCACGAGCAGTACTTC.

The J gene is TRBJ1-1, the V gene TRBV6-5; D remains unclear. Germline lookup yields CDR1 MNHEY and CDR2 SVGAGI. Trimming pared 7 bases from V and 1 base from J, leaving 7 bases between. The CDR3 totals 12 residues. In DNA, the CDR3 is TGTGCCAGCAAGACTACGAACACTGAAGCTTTCTTT. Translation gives CASKTTNTEAFF.

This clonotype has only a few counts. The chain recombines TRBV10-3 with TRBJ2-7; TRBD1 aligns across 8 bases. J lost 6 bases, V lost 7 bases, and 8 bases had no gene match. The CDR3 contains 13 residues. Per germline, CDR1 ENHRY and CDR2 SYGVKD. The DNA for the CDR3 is TGTGCCATCACCTCGGGACAGGCGGGCGAGCAGTACTTC. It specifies CAITSGQAGEQYF.